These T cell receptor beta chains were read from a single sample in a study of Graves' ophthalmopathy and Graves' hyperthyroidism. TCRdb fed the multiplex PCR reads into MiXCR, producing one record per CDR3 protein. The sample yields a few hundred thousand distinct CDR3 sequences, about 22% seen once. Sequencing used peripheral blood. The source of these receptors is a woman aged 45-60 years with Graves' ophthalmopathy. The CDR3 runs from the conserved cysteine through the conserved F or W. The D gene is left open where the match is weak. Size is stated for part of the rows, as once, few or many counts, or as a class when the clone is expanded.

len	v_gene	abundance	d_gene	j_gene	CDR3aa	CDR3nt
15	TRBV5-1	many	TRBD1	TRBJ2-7	CASSPTGTGGAGQYF	TGCGCCAGCAGCCCCACCGGGACAGGGGGCGCCGGGCAGTACTTC
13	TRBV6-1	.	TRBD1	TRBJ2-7	CASTKDRDYEQYF	TGTGCCAGCACCAAGGACAGGGACTACGAGCAGTACTTC
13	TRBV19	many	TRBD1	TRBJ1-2	CASTRGQDYGYTF	TGTGCCAGTACCCGAGGACAGGACTATGGCTACACCTTC
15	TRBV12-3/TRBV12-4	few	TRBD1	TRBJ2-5	CASRGGSGGTETQYF	TGTGCCAGCAGAGGGGGGTCAGGGGGCACGGAGACCCAGTACTTC
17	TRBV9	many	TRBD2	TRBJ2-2	CASSGNLAGGPTGELFF	TGTGCCAGCAGCGGAAACCTAGCGGGAGGGCCCACCGGGGAGCTGTTTTTT
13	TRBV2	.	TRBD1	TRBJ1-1	CASSGTGAAEAFF	TGTGCCAGCAGTGGAACAGGGGCGGCTGAAGCTTTCTTT
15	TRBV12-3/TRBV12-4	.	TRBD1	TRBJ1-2	CASRRARTGDYGYTF	TGTGCCAGCAGACGAGCCCGGACAGGAGACTATGGCTACACCTTC
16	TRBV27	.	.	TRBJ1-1	CASSLGPGRGDTEAFF	TGTGCCAGCAGTTTAGGCCCCGGCAGGGGAGATACTGAAGCTTTCTTT
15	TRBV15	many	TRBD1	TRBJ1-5	CATSIHRGINQPQHF	TGTGCCACCAGCATTCACAGGGGGATCAATCAGCCCCAGCATTTT
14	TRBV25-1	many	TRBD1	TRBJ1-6	CASTSGQYNSPLHF	TGTGCCAGCACTTCGGGACAGTATAATTCACCCCTCCACTTT
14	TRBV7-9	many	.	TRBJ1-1	CASSLKGDYTEAFF	TGTGCCAGCAGCTTAAAAGGGGACTACACTGAAGCTTTCTTT
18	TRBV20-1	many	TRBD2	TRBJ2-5	CSASRGVRGLAGQETQYF	TGCAGTGCTAGTCGAGGGGTTCGGGGACTAGCGGGTCAAGAGACCCAGTACTTC
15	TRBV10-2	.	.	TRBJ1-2	CASSDRALLNYGYTF	TGCGCCAGCAGTGACCGGGCCCTGCTTAACTATGGCTACACCTTC
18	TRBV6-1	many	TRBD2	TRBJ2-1	CASSERGTSGSSYNEQFF	TGTGCCAGCAGTGAAAGGGGGACTAGCGGGAGCTCCTACAATGAGCAGTTCTTC
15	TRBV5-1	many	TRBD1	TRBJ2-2	CASSSGQGYTGELFF	TGCGCCAGCAGCTCGGGACAGGGGTACACCGGGGAGCTGTTTTTT
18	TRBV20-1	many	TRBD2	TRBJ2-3	CSARTWTSGRTSTDTQYF	TGCAGTGCTAGAACCTGGACTAGCGGGAGGACTAGCACAGATACGCAGTATTTT
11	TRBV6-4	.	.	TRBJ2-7	CASMREYEQYF	TGTGCCAGCATGCGAGAATACGAGCAGTACTTC
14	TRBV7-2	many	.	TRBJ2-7	CASSLMTGDYEQYF	TGTGCCAGCAGCTTAATGACCGGGGACTACGAGCAGTACTTC
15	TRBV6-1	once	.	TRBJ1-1	CASSEDPQGNTEAFF	TGTGCCAGCAGTGAAGACCCACAGGGTAACACTGAAGCTTTCTTT
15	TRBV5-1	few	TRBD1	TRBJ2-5	CASGLTGAAFETQYF	TGCGCCAGCGGCTTAACAGGGGCCGCTTTCGAGACCCAGTACTTC
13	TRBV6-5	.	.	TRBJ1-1	CASSYTRQSEAFF	TGTGCCAGCAGTTACACACGACAGAGCGAAGCTTTCTTT
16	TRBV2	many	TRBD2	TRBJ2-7	CASSEDPGLAGNEQYF	TGTGCCAGCAGTGAAGATCCGGGCCTAGCGGGGAACGAGCAGTACTTC
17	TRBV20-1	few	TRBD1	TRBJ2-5	CSAVYLLGGPRQETQHF	TGCAGTGCTGTTTACCTACTAGGGGGCCCGCGCCAAGAGACCCAGCACTTC
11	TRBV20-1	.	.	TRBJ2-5	CSADSKETQYF	TGCAGCGCTGACAGTAAAGAGACCCAGTACTTC
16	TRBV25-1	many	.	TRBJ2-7	CASSELGAQSSYEQYF	TGTGCCAGCAGTGAATTGGGAGCACAAAGCTCCTACGAGCAGTACTTC
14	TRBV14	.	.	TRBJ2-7	CASSQGPLGVEQYF	TGTGCCAGCAGCCAAGGGCCCTTGGGGGTCGAGCAGTACTTC
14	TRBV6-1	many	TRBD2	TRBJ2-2	CASSESGGTGELFF	TGTGCCAGCAGTGAATCGGGGGGAACCGGGGAGCTGTTTTTT
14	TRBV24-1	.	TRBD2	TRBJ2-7	CATSDVGTSEEQYF	TGTGCCACCAGTGATGTCGGGACTAGCGAAGAGCAGTACTTC
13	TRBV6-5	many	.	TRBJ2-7	CASSYRRDAEQYF	TGTGCCAGCAGTTATCGCCGGGACGCCGAGCAGTACTTC
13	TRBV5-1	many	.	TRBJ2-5	CASSWADQETQYF	TGCGCCAGCAGCTGGGCGGATCAAGAGACCCAGTACTTC
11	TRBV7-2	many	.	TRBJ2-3	CASSLAGPQYF	TGTGCCAGCAGCTTAGCGGGCCCGCAGTATTTT
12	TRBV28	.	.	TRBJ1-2	CASSFWQGQGTF	TGTGCCAGCAGTTTCTGGCAGGGCCAGGGGACCTTC
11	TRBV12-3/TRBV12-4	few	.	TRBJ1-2	CASSPNYGYTF	TGTGCCAGCAGTCCTAACTATGGCTACACCTTC
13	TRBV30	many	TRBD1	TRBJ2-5	CAWSRDRKETQYF	TGTGCCTGGAGTCGGGACAGAAAAGAGACCCAGTACTTC
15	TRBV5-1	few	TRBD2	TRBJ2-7	CASSASGGGHYEQYF	TGCGCCAGCAGCGCCTCCGGGGGGGGACATTACGAGCAGTACTTC
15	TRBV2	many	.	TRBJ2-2	CASSERHPNTGELFF	TGTGCCAGCAGTGAAAGGCATCCGAACACCGGGGAGCTGTTTTTT
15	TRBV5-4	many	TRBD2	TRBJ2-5	CASRSGTSGWETQYF	TGTGCCAGCAGGTCCGGGACTAGCGGGTGGGAGACCCAGTACTTC
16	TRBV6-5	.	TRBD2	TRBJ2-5	CASSTPTGLAEETQYF	TGTGCCAGCAGTACTCCAACCGGACTAGCAGAAGAGACCCAGTACTTC
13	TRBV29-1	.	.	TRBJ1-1	CSVGLGADTEAFF	TGCAGCGTTGGGTTAGGGGCCGACACTGAAGCTTTCTTT
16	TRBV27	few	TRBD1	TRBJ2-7	CASSPRPGTEIYEQYF	TGTGCCAGCAGCCCGCGGCCCGGGACAGAGATCTACGAGCAGTACTTC
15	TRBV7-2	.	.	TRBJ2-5	CASSLAGSGKETQYF	TGTGCCAGCAGCTTAGCGGGTAGTGGCAAAGAGACCCAGTACTTC
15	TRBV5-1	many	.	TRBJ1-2	CASSLISGDPRGYTF	TGCGCCAGCAGCTTGATCTCAGGGGACCCACGGGGCTACACCTTC
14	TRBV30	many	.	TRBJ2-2	CAWSRGFTTGELFF	TGTGCCTGGAGTCGGGGGTTTACCACCGGGGAGCTGTTTTTT
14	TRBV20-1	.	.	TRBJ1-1	CSAPDGVKNTEAFF	TGCAGTGCTCCGGACGGAGTCAAGAACACTGAAGCTTTCTTT
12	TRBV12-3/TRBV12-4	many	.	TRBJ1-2	CASSTTGYGYTF	TGTGCCAGCAGTACCACAGGATATGGCTACACCTTC
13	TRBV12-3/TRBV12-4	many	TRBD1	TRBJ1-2	CASSHPGGYGYTF	TGTGCCAGCAGCCACCCAGGGGGCTATGGCTACACCTTC
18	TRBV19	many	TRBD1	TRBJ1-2	CASSTPFVTGASRYGYTF	TGTGCCAGTAGTACCCCGTTTGTTACAGGGGCCAGTCGCTATGGCTACACCTTC
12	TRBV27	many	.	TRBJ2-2	CASTGGLGELFF	TGTGCCAGCACTGGGGGACTTGGGGAGCTGTTTTTT
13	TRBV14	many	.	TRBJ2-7	CASSRAGEYEQYF	TGTGCCAGCAGCCGGGCTGGAGAGTACGAGCAGTACTTC
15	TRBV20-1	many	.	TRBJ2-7	CSARDGGLSPYEQYF	TGCAGTGCTAGAGATGGGGGGCTTTCCCCCTACGAGCAGTACTTC
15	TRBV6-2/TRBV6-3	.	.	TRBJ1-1	CASSTRRNKNTEAFF	TGTGCCAGCAGTACCCGACGGAACAAGAACACTGAAGCTTTCTTT
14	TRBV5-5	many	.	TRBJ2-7	CASSFAVSSYEQYF	TGTGCCAGCAGCTTTGCGGTGAGCTCCTACGAGCAGTACTTC
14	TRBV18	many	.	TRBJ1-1	CASSPGSMNTEAFF	TGTGCCAGCTCACCAGGCAGTATGAACACTGAAGCTTTCTTT
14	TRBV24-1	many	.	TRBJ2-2	CATSGVRNTGELFF	TGTGCCACCAGTGGGGTTCGAAACACCGGGGAGCTGTTTTTT
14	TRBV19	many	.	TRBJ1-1	CASRDSLGGIEAFF	TGTGCCAGTAGAGACAGTTTGGGGGGCATAGAAGCTTTCTTT
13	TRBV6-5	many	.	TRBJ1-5	CASSYSIYQPQHF	TGTGCCAGCAGTTACTCGATCTATCAGCCCCAGCATTTT
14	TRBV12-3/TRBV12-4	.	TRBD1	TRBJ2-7	CASTRTGTVNEQYF	TGTGCCAGCACTCGGACAGGGACGGTAAACGAGCAGTACTTC